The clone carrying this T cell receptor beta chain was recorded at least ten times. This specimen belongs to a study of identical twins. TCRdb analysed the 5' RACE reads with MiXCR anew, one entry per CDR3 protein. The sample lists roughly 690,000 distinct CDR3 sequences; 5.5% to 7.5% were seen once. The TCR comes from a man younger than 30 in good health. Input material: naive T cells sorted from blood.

The CDR3 loop is CASSLTGRTDTQYF. The CDR3 coding sequence is TGTGCCAGCAGTTTGACAGGGAGAACAGATACGCAGTATTTT. The V call is TRBV12-3 or TRBV12-4, the J call TRBJ2-3, with 7 bases that match TRBD1. The CDR3 has 14 amino acids. J was trimmed by 3 bases and V by 3 bases; bases with no gene match: 3.